A single sample gave rise to the 27 T cell receptor beta chains below, sequenced in a study of shared clonotypes between healthy human individuals. The naive CD8 population came from CD45RO-negative cells selected for CCR7, without terminally differentiated effector memory CD45RA+ cells. The data were produced by immunoSEQ multiplex PCR, yet TCRdb's version contains in-frame clones alone and is incomplete. This sample has some 630,000 clones, with about 95% found just once. The material sequenced was naive CD8+ T cells sorted from blood. These receptors came from a woman in her thirties in good health.

This chain links TRBV28 with TRBJ2-3, with D hard to call. V lost 3 bases and J 4 bases, leaving 20 bases between the germline ends. Germline lookup yields CDR1 MDHEN and CDR2 SYDVKM. CDR3 length: 17 residues. The CDR3 is CASSFDRSRKTADTQYF. The CDR3 coding sequence is TGTGCCAGCAGTTTCGACCGGTCCCGTAAAACCGCAGATACGCAGTATTTT.

The CDR3 loop is CASSPGQGIYNEQFF. The CDR3 nucleotides are TGTGCCAGCAGTCCCGGACAGGGAATCTACAATGAGCAGTTCTTC. The rearrangement uses TRBV2 and TRBJ2-1, with TRBD1 identical over 8 bases. V shed 5 bases, J shed 3 bases, and the junction held 6 bases outside the gene matches. This CDR3 has 15 residues. Germline CDR1 is SNHLY and CDR2 is FYNNEI.

The chain has TRBV7-8 and TRBJ1-5, with a possible D match to TRBD1 (6 bases). The germline CDR1 and CDR2 sequences are SGHVS and FQNEAQ. Trimming left V 5 bases short and J 0 bases short, with 17 bases between. The CDR3 is 17 residues long. The CDR3, as DNA: TGTGCCAGCAGCCCCCATGAGGGGGGTTTTAGCAATCAGCCCCAGCATTTT. Translated, it gives CASSPHEGGFSNQPQHF. Together with reference TRBV7-8 and TRBJ1-5, the CDR3 gives the full variable domain: GAGVSQSPRYKVAKRGQDVALRCDPISGHVSLFWYQQALGQGPEFLTYFQNEAQLDKSGLPSDRFFAERPEGSVSTLKIQRTQQEDSAVYLCASSPHEGGFSNQPQHFGDGTRLSIL.

The chain combines TRBV4-1 with TRBJ1-2, with 9 bases lining up with TRBD1. Germline CDR1 MGHRA, CDR2 YSYEKL. The trim removed 0 bases at V and 0 bases at J, leaving 8 bases unmatched. The CDR3 loop spans 18 amino acids. The CDR3 is CASSQDRDRGSSNYGYTF. The CDR3 DNA reads as TGCGCCAGCAGCCAAGATAGAGACAGGGGGTCTTCTAACTATGGCTACACCTTC.

CDR3 DNA: TGCGCCAGCAGTGGACAGGTTGCCTACGAGCAGTACTTC. Amino acids: CASSGQVAYEQYF. V gene TRBV23-1 combines with J gene TRBJ2-5, with 7 bases matching TRBD1. The end of the DNA aligns better with TRBJ2-7, so the J call may be wrong. TRBV23-1 is sorted into the ORF group, with uncertain function. This CDR3 comprises 13 residues.

This chain joins TRBV29-1 and TRBJ2-2; perhaps D is TRBD1 or TRBD2 (5 bases each). In germline, CDR1 is SQVTM, CDR2 ANQGSEA. Trimming pared 1 base from V and 3 bases from J, leaving 9 bases between. There are 14 residues in the CDR3. Here the CDR3 DNA reads TGCAGCGTTGAAGGAGGGGATTACACCGGGGAGCTGTTTTTT. Its translation: CSVEGGDYTGELFF.

This clone was seen only a few times. The V gene is TRBV4-2, the J gene TRBJ2-1, with D possibly called TRBD1 or TRBD2 (7 bases each). Germline loops: CDR1 LGHNA, CDR2 YNFKEQ. Trimming cost V 2 bases and J 3 bases, with 14 bases left between them. This CDR3 contains 16 residues. DNA for the CDR3: TGTGCCAGCAGCCAAAGGGGGCTAGCGGACTACAATGAGCAGTTCTTC. Translation gives CASSQRGLADYNEQFF.

The V gene is TRBV28, the J gene TRBJ1-5; the D gene is possibly TRBD1 (5 bases). V was trimmed by 7 bases and J by 2 bases, leaving 12 bases between them. This CDR3 has 14 residues. In germline, CDR1 is MDHEN, CDR2 SYDVKM. The CDR3 nucleotides read TGTGCCAGCAAGGCAGGGTTTGGCAATCAGCCCCAGCATTTT. Its translation is CASKAGFGNQPQHF.

The rearrangement uses TRBV10-3 and TRBJ2-2; D possibly corresponds to TRBD1 (7 bases). Per germline, CDR1 ENHRY and CDR2 SYGVKD. The V end was cut by 11 bases, the J end by 4 bases, with 14 bases between. This CDR3 is built from 13 residues. CDR3 nucleotides: TGTGCCGGGCGGCAGGGGGGCACCGGGGAGCTGTTTTTT. It specifies CAGRQGGTGELFF.

The gene calls are TRBV6-6 and TRBJ2-2, with 9 bases lining up with TRBD1. Germline CDR1 and CDR2: MNHNY and SVGAGI (reference sequence). The trim removed 6 bases at V and 4 bases at J, leaving 6 bases unmatched. This CDR3 comprises 15 residues. The CDR3 sequence is CASSPDRGSTGELFF. DNA of the CDR3: TGTGCCAGCAGCCCGGACAGGGGTAGCACCGGGGAGCTGTTTTTT.

The chain combines TRBV19 with TRBJ2-1; 7 bases are a match to TRBD2. The V segment lost 3 bases and the J segment 3 bases; nucleotides outside the gene matches: 5. Germline loops: CDR1 LNHDA, CDR2 SQIVND (reference sequence). The CDR3 runs 15 residues. The CDR3 loop is CASSITSVSYNEQFF. DNA of the CDR3: TGTGCCAGTAGTATTACTAGCGTTAGCTACAATGAGCAGTTCTTC.

Points on this clone: The sample carries other DNA sequences with the same CDR3. The chain combines TRBV9 with TRBJ1-1; D gene unclear. This CDR3 comprises 13 residues. V lost 0 bases to trimming and J lost 1 base, with 4 bases between them. Per germline, CDR1 SGDLS and CDR2 YYNGEE. The CDR3 bases are TGTGCCAGCAGCGTAGAGGCGAACACTGAAGCTTTCTTT. It specifies CASSVEANTEAFF. Filled out from reference TRBV9 and TRBJ1-1, the complete variable domain reads DSGVTQTPKHLITATGQRVTLRCSPRSGDLSVYWYQQSLDQGLQFLIQYYNGEERAKGNILERFSAQQFPDLHSELNLSSLELGDSALYFCASSVEANTEAFFGQGTRLTVV.

This chain joins TRBV10-3 and TRBJ2-7, with 9 nucleotides matching TRBD1. The V gene's germline CDR1 is ENHRY and CDR2 SYGVKD. V was pared by 7 bases and J by 6 bases, with 7 bases of the junction left unmatched. The CDR3 spans 13 residues. CDR3 DNA: TGTGCCATCACCGAGGGACAGGGTGGCGAGCAGTACTTC. This sequence encodes CAITEGQGGEQYF.

V and J are TRBV7-9 and TRBJ2-7; possible D gene TRBD2, 5 bases. Germline lookup yields CDR1 SEHNR and CDR2 FQNEAQ (reference sequence). V was cut by 3 bases and J by 2 bases, with 14 bases left in between. This CDR3 has 15 residues. CDR3 DNA sequence: TGTGCCAGCAGCTTCTCGGCGGGCCCGACCTACGAGCAGTACTTC. Its protein product is CASSFSAGPTYEQYF.

This clone occurred once. The same CDR3 is also encoded by other DNA sequences in this sample. This CDR3 reads CASSLEGGNQPQHF. Written as DNA, the CDR3 is TGTGCCAGCAGCTTGGAGGGGGGCAATCAGCCCCAGCATTTT. The chain employs TRBV5-6 and TRBJ1-5, with D possibly TRBD1 on 6 matching bases. The V and J ends lost 0 bases and 2 bases respectively, with 6 bases between them. The CDR3 is made up of 14 amino acids. CDR1 and CDR2 (germline): SGHDT, YYEEEE.

The V and J genes are TRBV5-5 and TRBJ2-7; no definite D call. The ends were cut back, 1 base at V and 5 bases at J, with 19 bases in the middle. Germline V gene lookup returns CDR1 SGHKS and CDR2 YYEKEE (reference sequence). The CDR3 contains 16 residues. CDR3 DNA: TGTGCCAGCAGCTTGAATCGTCTATTAGGATCCCACGAGCAGTACTTC. It specifies CASSLNRLLGSHEQYF.

The chain joins TRBV19 to TRBJ2-5; D unclear. The CDR3 is made up of 16 amino acids. Looked up from germline, CDR1 is LNHDA and CDR2 is SQIVND (reference sequence). Trimming took 0 bases from V and 2 from J, leaving 13 bases between them. Here the CDR3 DNA reads TGTGCCAGTAGTATAGAAGGGTGGGCCAGTCAAGAGACCCAGTACTTC. Translated, it gives CASSIEGWASQETQYF.

The chain links TRBV7-2 to TRBJ2-1; 11 bases map to TRBD2. V shed 2 bases and J 9 bases; nucleotides not matched to a gene: 6. The length of the CDR3 is 15 residues. CDR1 is SGHTA and CDR2 is FQGNSA in the germline V gene. The CDR3 DNA sequence: TGTGCCAGCAGCTTAACTAGCGGGAGCAGTAGTGAGCAGTTCTTC. It is translated as CASSLTSGSSSEQFF.

The chain is built from TRBV6-1 and TRBJ1-5; D perhaps matches TRBD1 (5 bases). The CDR3 runs to 15 residues. The germline CDR1 and CDR2 sequences are MNHNS and SASEGT. Trimming stripped 2 bases from V and 4 bases from J, with 12 bases between. CDR3 coding DNA: TGTGCCAGCAGTGAACCTTGGGACGTGAATCAGCCCCAGCATTTT. Protein: CASSEPWDVNQPQHF.

This rearrangement joins TRBV28 to TRBJ2-7, with 8 bases that match TRBD2. V trimming: 4 bases; J trimming: 0 bases; junction bases outside the gene matches: 11. The CDR3 sequence is 17 residues long. Germline V CDR1 and CDR2: MDHEN, SYDVKM. CDR3 residues: CASSSLLTSASSYEQYF. The CDR3 nucleotides are TGTGCCAGCAGTTCCCTACTGACTAGCGCTAGCTCCTACGAGCAGTACTTC.

This clone was observed a single time. The CDR3 nucleotides are TGCGCCAGCAGCAGAGGGCGGGGGGCGAACGGGGAGCTGTTTTTT. The encoded protein is CASSRGRGANGELFF. V and J are TRBV4-1 and TRBJ2-2, with 8 bases matching TRBD2. Germline CDR1 and CDR2: MGHRA and YSYEKL. The trim removed 5 bases at V and 7 bases at J, leaving 9 bases unmatched. The CDR3 loop spans 15 amino acids.

The chain has TRBV27 and TRBJ2-3, with 11 bases lining up with TRBD2. V trimming: 2 bases; J trimming: 4 bases; junction bases outside the gene matches: 5. Germline V gene sequence: CDR1 MNHEY, CDR2 SMNVEV (reference sequence). The CDR3 sequence is 16 residues long. The CDR3 sequence: CASSLMLAGGPDTQYF. In nucleotides, the CDR3 is TGTGCCAGCAGTTTAATGCTAGCGGGAGGTCCAGATACGCAGTATTTT.

The chain combines TRBV27 with TRBJ1-5; 10 bases match TRBD1. CDR1 is MNHEY and CDR2 is SMNVEV in the germline V gene (reference sequence). With V trimmed by 6 bases and J by 6 bases, 5 bases remained unmatched. The CDR3 totals 14 residues. The CDR3 nucleotides are TGTGCCAGCAGCTTGACAGGGGGCCTTCAGCCCCAGCATTTT. It encodes CASSLTGGLQPQHF.

This clone appeared a few times. Written as DNA, the CDR3 is TGTGCCAGCAGCTTAGAGGGGGGGGCCCGGGACTTTCCCCGGGATACGCAGTATTTT. Translated: CASSLEGGARDFPRDTQYF. This chain uses TRBV13 with TRBJ2-3; weak D call: TRBD2 (7 bases). The CDR3 has 19 residues. Germline assignment: CDR1 PRHDT and CDR2 FYEKMQ (reference sequence). V was shortened by 1 base and J by 6 bases, with 26 bases between the two germline ends.

The CDR3 loop reads CASSILPGLAGAYEQYF. CDR3 DNA: TGCGCCAGCAGCATTTTGCCGGGACTAGCGGGAGCATACGAGCAGTACTTC. The chain combines TRBV4-1 with TRBJ2-7, with 14 bases lining up with TRBD2. CDR1 MGHRA and CDR2 YSYEKL come from the germline V gene. The junction had 10 bases not matched to a gene; V was cut back by 5 bases and J by 4 bases. This CDR3 has 17 amino acids.

The chain has TRBV9 and TRBJ1-3, with TRBD1 matching over 11 bases. Germline V gene sequence: CDR1 SGDLS, CDR2 YYNGEE. With 0 bases clipped from V and 2 bases from J, the junction kept 10 bases outside the gene matches. The CDR3 is 19 amino acids. The chain's CDR3 is CASSVGEGEGQGAGNTIYF. The DNA of the CDR3 is TGTGCCAGCAGCGTAGGGGAGGGAGAGGGACAGGGGGCTGGAAACACCATATATTTT. The entire variable domain, with the rest obtained from reference TRBV9 and TRBJ1-3, is as follows: DSGVTQTPKHLITATGQRVTLRCSPRSGDLSVYWYQQSLDQGLQFLIQYYNGEERAKGNILERFSAQQFPDLHSELNLSSLELGDSALYFCASSVGEGEGQGAGNTIYFGEGSWLTVV.

This chain links TRBV10-3 with TRBJ1-2, with D perhaps TRBD1 (5 bases). Germline V CDR1 and CDR2: ENHRY, SYGVKD. The CDR3 contains 11 residues. The CDR3 bases are TGTGCGTCCAGGGCAGGGTATGGCTACACCTTC. It encodes CASRAGYGYTF.